This T cell receptor (beta chain) was sequenced for a study of cytomegalovirus exposure and HLA in healthy donors. The study's findings and limits: In vitro, three CMV-associated chains proved specific for CMV antigens. In a later analysis, at a false discovery rate of 0.05, roughly 17,000 TCR beta sequences matched HLA alleles. Within a later analysis, the majority of CMV-associated TCR beta chains appeared HLA-restricted.

The PCR employed 60 Vbeta primers together with 13 Jbeta primers. Assay used: immunoSEQ multiplex PCR; TCRdb lists only in-frame clones, some missing. The data contain 100,000 to 150,000 clones, more than 65% of them seen just once; the ten biggest clones take up approximately 13%. This clone was recorded a few times. Its antigen is not identified. Sequenced sample: PBMCs. This TCR was recovered from a woman aged 55-69 years in good health and CMV-seropositive.

CDR3 region: CASSLARDQPQHF. The CDR3 nucleotides are TGTGCCAGCAGCTTGGCCAGGGATCAGCCCCAGCATTTT. The rearrangement links TRBV5-5 to TRBJ1-5; maybe TRBD1 (5 bases). The germline V and J ends were trimmed by 0 bases and 5 bases, with 6 bases remaining between them. Germline V CDR1 and CDR2: SGHKS, YYEKEE (reference sequence). CDR3 size: 13 residues.